This T cell receptor beta chain comes out of a study of shared clonotypes between healthy human individuals. CD4+ cells underwent separation, giving CD45RA+ naive and CD45RA-negative memory subsets. Looked up from germline, CDR1 is MDHEN and CDR2 is SYDVKM. The V and J ends lost 7 bases and 4 bases respectively, with 12 bases between them. CDR3 size: 13 residues. The authors distributed each subset's genomic DNA evenly over several immunoSEQ plates. Libraries were prepared by immunoSEQ multiplex PCR; TCRdb keeps only in-frame clonotypes and omits some of them. Of 2 million to 2.5 million clones listed, 85% to 95% were seen once; the top ten hold 0.35% to 0.45%.

This chain connects TRBV28 to TRBJ2-3; tentatively, D is TRBD1 or TRBD2 (5 bases each). This TCR was sampled from a man aged 18 to 30 in good health. Some clones in this sample may be carry-over from other donors' samples. Material for sequencing was naive CD4+ T cells from PBMCs. Indicated subset: CD45RA+ positively selected. This CDR3 is CASIGGAPDTQYF. CDR3 bases: TGTGCCAGCATTGGGGGAGCCCCAGATACGCAGTATTTT.